This T cell receptor (beta chain) was identified in a study of blood T cell repertoires in COVID-19. The CDR3 extends over 15 amino acids. The junction had 5 bases not matched to a gene; V was cut back by 8 bases and J by 4 bases. CDR1 and CDR2 from the germline V gene are LNHDA and SQIVND (reference sequence). Assay: immunoSEQ multiplex PCR; the TCRdb copy retains only in-frame clones and omits some. The sample carries fewer than 100,000 clones, roughly 77% recorded once. Sequenced sample: peripheral blood. The source of this sequence is a human donor in a cohort sampled during active COVID-19. The chain joins TRBV19 to TRBJ2-2; TRBD2 agrees at 12 bases. As DNA, the CDR3 is TGTGCCAGTCACTGGACTAGCGGGACCACCGGGGAGCTGTTTTTT. The encoded protein is CASHWTSGTTGELFF.